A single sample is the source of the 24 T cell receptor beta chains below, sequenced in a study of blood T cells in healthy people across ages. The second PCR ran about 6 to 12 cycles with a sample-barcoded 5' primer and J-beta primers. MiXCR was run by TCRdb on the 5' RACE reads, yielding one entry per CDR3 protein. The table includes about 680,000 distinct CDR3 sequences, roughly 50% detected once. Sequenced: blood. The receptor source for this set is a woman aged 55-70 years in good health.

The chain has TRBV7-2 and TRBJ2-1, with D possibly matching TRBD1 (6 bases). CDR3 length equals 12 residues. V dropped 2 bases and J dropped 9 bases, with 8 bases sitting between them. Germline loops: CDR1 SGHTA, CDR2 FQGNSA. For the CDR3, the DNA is TGTGCCAGCAGCTTACAGGACAGTGAGCAGTTCTTC. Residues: CASSLQDSEQFF.

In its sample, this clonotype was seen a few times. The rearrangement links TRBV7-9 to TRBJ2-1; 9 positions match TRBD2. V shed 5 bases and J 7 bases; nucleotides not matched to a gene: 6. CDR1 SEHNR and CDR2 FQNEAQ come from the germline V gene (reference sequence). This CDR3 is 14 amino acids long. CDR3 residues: CASSHSGGLNEQFF. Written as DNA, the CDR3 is TGTGCCAGCAGCCATAGCGGGGGTTTGAATGAGCAGTTCTTC.

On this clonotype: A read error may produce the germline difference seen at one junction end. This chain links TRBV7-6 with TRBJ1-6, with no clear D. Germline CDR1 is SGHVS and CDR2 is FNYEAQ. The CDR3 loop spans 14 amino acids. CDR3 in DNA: TGCGCCAGCAGCTTACTACAGAAAAATTCACCCCTCCACTTT. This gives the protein CASSLLQKNSPLHF.

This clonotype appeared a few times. The CDR3 sequence is CSDGTSDLSEQYF. CDR3 coding DNA: TGCAGTGATGGGACTAGCGACCTTTCCGAGCAGTACTTC. The chain couples TRBV20-1 to TRBJ2-7, with TRBD2 identical over 10 bases. CDR1 and CDR2 (germline): DFQATT, SNEGSKA (reference sequence). The CDR3 loop spans 13 amino acids. Germline trimming cut 7 bases from V and 6 bases from J; bases unmatched to any gene: 9.

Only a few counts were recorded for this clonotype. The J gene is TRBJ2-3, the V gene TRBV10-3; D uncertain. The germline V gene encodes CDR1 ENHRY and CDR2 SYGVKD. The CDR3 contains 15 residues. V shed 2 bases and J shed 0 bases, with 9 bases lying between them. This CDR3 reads CAISERSTSTDTQYF. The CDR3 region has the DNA TGTGCCATCAGTGAGAGGAGTACTAGCACAGATACGCAGTATTTT.

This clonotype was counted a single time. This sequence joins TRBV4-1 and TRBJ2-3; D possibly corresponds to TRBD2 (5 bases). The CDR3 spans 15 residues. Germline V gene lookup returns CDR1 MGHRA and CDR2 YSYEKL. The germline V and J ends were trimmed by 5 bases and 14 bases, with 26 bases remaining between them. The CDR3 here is CASSTRNWTAGVRYF. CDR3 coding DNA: TGCGCCAGCAGCACCCGAAACTGGACTGCTGGTGTTAGGTATTTT.

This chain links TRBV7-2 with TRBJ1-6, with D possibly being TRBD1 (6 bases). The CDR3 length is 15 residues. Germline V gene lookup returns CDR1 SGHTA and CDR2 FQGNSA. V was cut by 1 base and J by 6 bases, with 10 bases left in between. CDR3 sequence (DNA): TGTGCCAGCAGCTTAGACGGGGGCAGTAATTCACCCCTCCACTTT. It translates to CASSLDGGSNSPLHF.

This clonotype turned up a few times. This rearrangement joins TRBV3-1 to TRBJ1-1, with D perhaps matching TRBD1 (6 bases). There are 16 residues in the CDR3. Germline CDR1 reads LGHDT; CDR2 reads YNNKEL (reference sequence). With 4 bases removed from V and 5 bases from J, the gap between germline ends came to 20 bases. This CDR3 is CASSLFTGGGGTEAFF. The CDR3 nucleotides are TGTGCCAGCAGCCTATTCACGGGGGGCGGTGGAACTGAAGCTTTCTTT.

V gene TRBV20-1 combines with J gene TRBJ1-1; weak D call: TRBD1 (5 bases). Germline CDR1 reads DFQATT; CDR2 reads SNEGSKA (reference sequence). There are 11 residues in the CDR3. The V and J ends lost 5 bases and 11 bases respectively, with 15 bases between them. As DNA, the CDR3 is TGCAGTGCTCCTGGGACTACGATGGCTTTCTTT. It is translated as CSAPGTTMAFF.

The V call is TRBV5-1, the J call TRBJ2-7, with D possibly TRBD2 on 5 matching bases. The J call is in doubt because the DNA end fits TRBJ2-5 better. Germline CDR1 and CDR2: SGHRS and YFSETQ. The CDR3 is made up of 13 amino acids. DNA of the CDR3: TGCGCCAGCAGCTTCGGAGGAGCCGAGACCCAGTACTTC. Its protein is CASSFGGAETQYF.

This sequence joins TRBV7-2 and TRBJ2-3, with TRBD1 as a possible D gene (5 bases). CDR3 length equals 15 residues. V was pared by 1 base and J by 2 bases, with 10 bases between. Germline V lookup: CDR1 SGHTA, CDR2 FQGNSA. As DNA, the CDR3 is TGTACCAGCAGCTTAGAAGGGGCTAACACAGATACGCAGTATTTT. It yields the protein CTSSLEGANTDTQYF.

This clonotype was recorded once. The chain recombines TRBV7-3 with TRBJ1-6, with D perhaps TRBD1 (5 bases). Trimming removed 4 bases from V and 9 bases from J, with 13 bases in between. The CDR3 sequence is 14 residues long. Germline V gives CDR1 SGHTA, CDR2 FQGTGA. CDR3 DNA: TGTGCCAGCAGCTCGACCGGGAGGGGTTCACCCCTCCACTTT. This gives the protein CASSSTGRGSPLHF.

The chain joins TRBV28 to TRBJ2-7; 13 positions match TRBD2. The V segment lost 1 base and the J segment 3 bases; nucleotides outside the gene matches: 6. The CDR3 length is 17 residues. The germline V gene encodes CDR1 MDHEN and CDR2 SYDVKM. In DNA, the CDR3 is TGTGCCAGCAGTTTATTACTAGCGGGAGGGGAAAGCTACGAGCAGTACTTC. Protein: CASSLLLAGGESYEQYF. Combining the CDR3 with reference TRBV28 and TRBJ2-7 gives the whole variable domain DVKVTQSSRYLVKRTGEKVFLECVQDMDHENMFWYRQDPGLGLRLIYFSYDVKMKEKGDIPEGYSVSREKKERFSLILESASTNQTSMYLCASSLLLAGGESYEQYFGPGTRLTVT.

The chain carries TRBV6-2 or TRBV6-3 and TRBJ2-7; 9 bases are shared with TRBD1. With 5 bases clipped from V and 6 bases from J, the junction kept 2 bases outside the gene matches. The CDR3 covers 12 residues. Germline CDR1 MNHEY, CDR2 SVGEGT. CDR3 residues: CASSPQGAEQYF. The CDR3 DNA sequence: TGTGCCAGCAGTCCACAGGGGGCCGAGCAGTACTTC.

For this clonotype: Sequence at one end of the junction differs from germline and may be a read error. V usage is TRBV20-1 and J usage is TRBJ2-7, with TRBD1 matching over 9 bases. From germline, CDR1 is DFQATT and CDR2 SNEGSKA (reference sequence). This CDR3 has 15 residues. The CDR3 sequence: CSARAPGQGPYEQYF. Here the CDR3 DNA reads TGCAGTGCCAGAGCGCCGGGACAGGGACCCTACGAGCAGTACTTC.

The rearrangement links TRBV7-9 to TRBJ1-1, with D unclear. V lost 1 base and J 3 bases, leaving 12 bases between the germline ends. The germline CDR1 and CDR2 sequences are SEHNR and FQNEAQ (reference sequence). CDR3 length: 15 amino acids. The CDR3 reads CASSLGLGLDTEAFF. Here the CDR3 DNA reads TGTGCCAGCAGCTTAGGGCTAGGGCTCGACACTGAAGCTTTCTTT.

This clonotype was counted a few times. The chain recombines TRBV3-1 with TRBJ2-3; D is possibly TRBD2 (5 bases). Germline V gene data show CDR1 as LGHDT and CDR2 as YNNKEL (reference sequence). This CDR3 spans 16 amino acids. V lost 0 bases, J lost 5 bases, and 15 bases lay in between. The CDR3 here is CASSQDRRTAEDTQYF. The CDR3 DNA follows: TGTGCCAGCAGCCAAGATCGGAGGACTGCAGAAGATACGCAGTATTTT.

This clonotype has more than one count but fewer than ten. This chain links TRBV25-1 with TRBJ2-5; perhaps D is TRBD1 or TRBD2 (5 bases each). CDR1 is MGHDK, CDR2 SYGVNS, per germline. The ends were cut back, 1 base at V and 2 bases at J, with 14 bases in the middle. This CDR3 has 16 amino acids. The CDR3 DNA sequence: TGTGCCAGCAGTGAATTCGTGGCAGGGAGTCAAGAGACCCAGTACTTC. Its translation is CASSEFVAGSQETQYF.

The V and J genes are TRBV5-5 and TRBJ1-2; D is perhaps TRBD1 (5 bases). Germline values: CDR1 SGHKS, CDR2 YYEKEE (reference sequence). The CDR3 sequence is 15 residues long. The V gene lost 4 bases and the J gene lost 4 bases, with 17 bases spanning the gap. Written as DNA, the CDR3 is TGTGCCAGCAGCCGGGGGGGAGTAGGCACCTATGGCTACACCTTC. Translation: CASSRGGVGTYGYTF.

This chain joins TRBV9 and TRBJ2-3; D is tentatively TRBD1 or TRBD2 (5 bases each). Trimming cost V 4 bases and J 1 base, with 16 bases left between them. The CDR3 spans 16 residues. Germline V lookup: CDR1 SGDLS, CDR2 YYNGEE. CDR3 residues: CASSPFRDPRTDTQYF. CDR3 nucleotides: TGTGCCAGCAGCCCATTCCGGGACCCACGCACAGATACGCAGTATTTT.

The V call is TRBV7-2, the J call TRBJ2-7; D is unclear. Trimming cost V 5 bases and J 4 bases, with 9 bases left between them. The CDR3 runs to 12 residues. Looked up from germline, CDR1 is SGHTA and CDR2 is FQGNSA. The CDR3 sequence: CASSQCGYEQYF. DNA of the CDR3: TGTGCCAGCAGCCAATGCGGATACGAGCAGTACTTC.

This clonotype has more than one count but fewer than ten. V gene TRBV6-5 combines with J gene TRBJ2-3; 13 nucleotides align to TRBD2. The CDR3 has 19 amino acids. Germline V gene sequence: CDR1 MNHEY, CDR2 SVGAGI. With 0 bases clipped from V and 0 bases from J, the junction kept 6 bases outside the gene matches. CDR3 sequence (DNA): TGTGCCAGCAGTTACTCCCCTGGGACTAGCGGGACAAGCACAGATACGCAGTATTTT. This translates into CASSYSPGTSGTSTDTQYF.

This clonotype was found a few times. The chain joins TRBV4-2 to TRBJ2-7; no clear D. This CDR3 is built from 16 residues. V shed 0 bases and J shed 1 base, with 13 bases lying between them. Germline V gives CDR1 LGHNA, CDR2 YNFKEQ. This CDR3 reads CASSQEPESSSYEQYF. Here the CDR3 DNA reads TGTGCCAGCAGCCAAGAACCGGAATCTAGTTCCTACGAGCAGTACTTC.

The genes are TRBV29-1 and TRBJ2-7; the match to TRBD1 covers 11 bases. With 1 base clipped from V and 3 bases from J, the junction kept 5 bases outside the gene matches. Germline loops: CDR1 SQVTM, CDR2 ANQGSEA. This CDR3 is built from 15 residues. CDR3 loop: CSVEGSGTGGYEQYF. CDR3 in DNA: TGCAGCGTTGAAGGGTCCGGGACAGGGGGCTACGAGCAGTACTTC.